The 18 T cell receptor beta chains presented below share a single source sample, sequenced in a study of identifying expanded T cells in peripheral blood. Clones were sequenced by immunoSEQ multiplex PCR, and TCRdb holds only the in-frame ones, with some missing. The sample yields around 100,000 clones, about 87% seen once. The sequencing sample was made of blood. These receptor sequences come from a person between 18 and 70 years old in good health.

The V call is TRBV14, the J call TRBJ1-3; 7 bases match TRBD1. With 3 bases clipped from V and 0 bases from J, the junction kept 5 bases outside the gene matches. Germline V gene sequence: CDR1 SGHDN, CDR2 FVKESK. The CDR3 totals 16 residues. For the CDR3, the DNA is TGTGCCAGCAGCCAGAGGACAGGCGGCTCTGGAAACACCATATATTTT. It codes for CASSQRTGGSGNTIYF.

This rearrangement joins TRBV30 to TRBJ1-2, with D hard to call. Germline values: CDR1 GTSNPN, CDR2 SVGIG (reference sequence). The CDR3 is made up of 12 amino acids. V was shortened by 0 bases and J by 8 bases, with 10 bases between the two germline ends. The CDR3 coding sequence is TGTGCCTGGAGTGTAAGTTCTGGAGGCTACACCTTC. It translates to CAWSVSSGGYTF.

J is TRBJ2-1 and V is TRBV11-3, with 8 nucleotides matching TRBD2. From germline, CDR1 is SGHNT and CDR2 YENEEA. Trimming took 1 base from V and 2 from J; bases not matched to a gene: 7. The CDR3 has 17 residues. The CDR3 sequence: CASSLAGGALPYNEQFF. The DNA of the CDR3 is TGTGCCAGCAGCTTAGCGGGAGGGGCCCTTCCCTACAATGAGCAGTTCTTC.

This clone showed up just a few times. This chain links TRBV7-2 with TRBJ1-1; the D is unclear. The CDR3 extends over 14 amino acids. CDR1 SGHTA and CDR2 FQGNSA come from the germline V gene. V dropped 5 bases and J dropped 2 bases, with 12 bases sitting between them. In nucleotides, the CDR3 is TGTGCCAGCAGCCTAAATAGGGTCAACACTGAAGCTTTCTTT. Its protein is CASSLNRVNTEAFF.

Only one count was recorded for this clone. The chain is built from TRBV9 and TRBJ1-3; D unresolved. The CDR3 totals 13 residues. CDR1 SGDLS and CDR2 YYNGEE come from the germline V gene. Trimming left V 0 bases short and J 8 bases short, with 9 bases between. CDR3 residues: CASSVVTGDTIYF. CDR3 in DNA: TGTGCCAGCAGCGTAGTTACGGGCGACACCATATATTTT.

The rearrangement uses TRBV29-1 and TRBJ1-2, with 10 bases fitting TRBD1. The CDR3 spans 14 residues. J was trimmed by 2 bases and V by 7 bases; bases with no gene match: 7. Germline CDR1 and CDR2: SQVTM and ANQGSEA. CDR3 in amino acids: CSAGTGAANYGYTF. Here the CDR3 DNA reads TGCAGCGCCGGGACAGGGGCCGCAAACTATGGCTACACCTTC.

This sequence joins TRBV7-2 and TRBJ2-1; D is possibly TRBD2 (6 bases). CDR3 length: 14 amino acids. Per the germline V gene, CDR1 is SGHTA and CDR2 is FQGNSA. Trimming shortened V by 1 base and J by 9 bases, and 13 bases separated the two germline ends. The DNA for the CDR3 is TGTGCCAGCAGCTTAGGGGGGGTAAGGAGTGAGCAGTTCTTC. Translated: CASSLGGVRSEQFF.

This chain connects TRBV14 to TRBJ1-2, with 10 bases fitting TRBD1. CDR3 length equals 16 residues. Unmatched junction bases numbered 6, after V lost 3 bases and J lost 2 bases. In germline, CDR1 is SGHDN, CDR2 FVKESK. The CDR3 sequence is CASSQMTGGGNYGYTF. The CDR3 coding sequence is TGTGCCAGCAGCCAGATGACAGGGGGCGGCAACTATGGCTACACCTTC.

This chain's CDR3 is CASSRPRSSGSTLVQYF. The CDR3, as DNA: TGTGCCAGCAGCCGGCCTAGGTCGAGCGGGAGTACACTTGTGCAGTACTTC. V usage is TRBV27 and J usage is TRBJ2-7, with 8 bases matching TRBD2. V was clipped by 6 bases and J by 9 bases; unmatched bases: 22. The CDR3 length is 17 residues. Germline V CDR1 and CDR2: MNHEY, SMNVEV (reference sequence).

The rearrangement uses TRBV6-5 and TRBJ2-1, with 7 positions matching TRBD2. In germline, CDR1 is MNHEY, CDR2 SVGAGI. The CDR3 loop spans 12 amino acids. In nucleotides, the CDR3 is TGTACCGTAGGACGGGGGGACAATGAGCAGTTCTTC. The encoded protein is CTVGRGDNEQFF.

This clone was recorded only once. This sequence joins TRBV7-8 and TRBJ1-3, with 8 bases fitting TRBD1. This CDR3 comprises 15 residues. J lost 2 bases, V lost 5 bases, and 5 bases had no gene match. Germline assignment: CDR1 SGHVS and CDR2 FQNEAQ. CDR3 nucleotide sequence: TGTGCCAGCAGCGCAGGGACAGGAACTGGAAACACCATATATTTT. Translation: CASSAGTGTGNTIYF.

The rearrangement links TRBV5-6 to TRBJ1-5; 8 bases agree with TRBD1. Germline lookup yields CDR1 SGHDT and CDR2 YYEEEE. J lost 4 bases, V lost 4 bases, and 7 bases had no gene match. The CDR3 contains 15 residues. The chain's CDR3 is CASSQWDRNNQPQHF. CDR3 nucleotide sequence: TGTGCCAGCAGCCAATGGGACAGGAATAATCAGCCCCAGCATTTT.

The rearrangement links TRBV2 to TRBJ2-7; 9 bases agree with TRBD1. The CDR3 spans 15 residues. From germline, CDR1 is SNHLY and CDR2 FYNNEI. The J segment lost 1 base and the V segment lost 6 bases, leaving 7 bases of the junction unmatched. The CDR3 bases are TGTGCCAGCAGCCAACAGGGGGCCCTTTCCTACGAGCAGTACTTC. Protein sequence: CASSQQGALSYEQYF. The entire variable domain, with the rest obtained from reference TRBV2 and TRBJ2-7, is as follows: EPEVTQTPSHQVTQMGQEVILRCVPISNHLYFYWYRQILGQKVEFLVSFYNNEISEKSEIFDDQFSVERPDGSNFTLKIRSTKLEDSAMYFCASSQQGALSYEQYFGPGTRLTVT.

The chain joins TRBV11-2 to TRBJ2-5; the D gene is possibly TRBD1 (6 bases). This CDR3 is built from 16 residues. From germline, CDR1 is SGHAT and CDR2 FQNNGV. Trimming removed 3 bases at V and 4 bases at J, with 18 bases between. CDR3 nucleotides: TGTGCCAGCAGCTTGGGGGCCCCGAGGGTACCAGAGACCCAGTACTTC. The encoded protein is CASSLGAPRVPETQYF.

The genes are TRBV2 and TRBJ2-1, with D perhaps TRBD2 (6 bases). Trimming shortened V by 3 bases and J by 10 bases, and 19 bases separated the two germline ends. Germline CDR1 is SNHLY and CDR2 is FYNNEI. The CDR3 covers 15 residues. The CDR3, as DNA: TGTGCCAGCAGTGACTCCAGGGAGGCGGGGCGGGAGCAGTTCTTC. Translation gives CASSDSREAGREQFF.

The chain employs TRBV5-1 and TRBJ2-1; D uncertain. V was clipped by 4 bases and J by 5 bases, with 10 bases between them. CDR1 is SGHRS and CDR2 is YFSETQ in the germline V gene. CDR3 length: 13 amino acids. This chain's CDR3 is CASSQDLNNEQFF. CDR3 coding DNA: TGCGCCAGCAGCCAAGACTTAAACAATGAGCAGTTCTTC.

This rearrangement joins TRBV6-6 to TRBJ1-2; possibly TRBD1 for D (5 bases). V gave up 6 bases and J gave up 7 bases, with 18 bases separating them. Germline values: CDR1 MNHNY, CDR2 SVGAGI (reference sequence). This CDR3 contains 14 residues. The CDR3 spells CASRGPGPGGGYTF. The CDR3, as DNA: TGTGCCAGCAGGGGACCGGGACCGGGAGGTGGCTACACCTTC.

This chain connects TRBV5-5 to TRBJ1-3; D might be TRBD1 (6 bases). The length of the CDR3 is 19 residues. Germline V gene lookup returns CDR1 SGHKS and CDR2 YYEKEE (reference sequence). V lost 0 bases, J lost 4 bases, and 23 bases lay in between. CDR3 in amino acids: CASSLGPQSRGGMGNTIYF. As DNA, the CDR3 is TGTGCCAGCAGCTTGGGCCCCCAGTCCAGGGGCGGAATGGGAAACACCATATATTTT.